This entry lists 25 T cell receptor beta chains sequenced from one sample in a study of T cells after yellow fever vaccination (dated by TCRdb to between 2018 and 2021). The library was produced with 5' RACE. Sequenced using an Illumina HiSeq 2500. TCRdb ran its own pipeline on the public reads, namely fastp trimming at Q25 and MiXCR clone calling, and kept in-frame beta chains. Rows are unified per CDR3 protein, each entry keeping the most common DNA and genes. The sample records more than 65,000 distinct CDR3 sequences, around 7% of which are singletons. The ten biggest clones cover around 28% of the sample. The treatment or condition label on this specimen signifies: live attenuated yellow fever vaccine strain. The sequencing here drew on CD8+ T cells sorted from PBMCs, taken 10 days after the first yellow fever vaccination. The source is a man aged 18 to 29 who received the YFV17D yellow fever vaccine.

In its sample, this clonotype was seen many times. The chain carries TRBV27 and TRBJ2-3; possibly TRBD1 for D (6 bases). The V gene lost 5 bases and the J gene lost 4 bases, with 10 bases spanning the gap. The CDR3 totals 13 residues. Per the germline V gene, CDR1 is MNHEY and CDR2 is SMNVEV (reference sequence). The CDR3, as DNA: TGTGCCAGCAGTCCGGCAGGGGCAGATACGCAGTATTTT. It yields the protein CASSPAGADTQYF.

This clonotype was found many times. The chain couples TRBV3-1 to TRBJ2-2; unclear D gene. V lost 0 bases, J lost 7 bases, and 9 bases lay in between. Looked up from germline, CDR1 is LGHDT and CDR2 is YNNKEL (reference sequence). There are 14 residues in the CDR3. CDR3 in amino acids: CASSQDQWNGELFF. Written as DNA, the CDR3 is TGTGCCAGCAGCCAAGATCAGTGGAACGGGGAGCTGTTTTTT. The full variable domain, completed using reference TRBV3-1 and TRBJ2-2, is DTAVSQTPKYLVTQMGNDKSIKCEQNLGHDTMYWYKQDSKKFLKIMFSYNNKELIINETVPNRFSPKSPDKAHLNLHINSLELGDSAVYFCASSQDQWNGELFFGEGSRLTVL.

This clonotype was observed at least ten times. The rearrangement uses TRBV4-2 and TRBJ2-7; unclear D gene. The CDR3 is 14 amino acids. V lost 1 base, J lost 5 bases, and 12 bases lay in between. CDR1 is LGHNA and CDR2 is YNFKEQ in the germline V gene. This CDR3 reads CASSQVPLPDEQYF. CDR3 DNA: TGTGCCAGCAGCCAAGTACCTCTGCCAGACGAGCAGTACTTC.

In its sample, this clonotype was seen many times. The chain couples TRBV6-5 to TRBJ2-1, with D unclear. V was pared by 8 bases and J by 7 bases, with 9 bases between. Germline V gene sequence: CDR1 MNHEY, CDR2 SVGAGI. CDR3 length: 11 amino acids. The CDR3 spells CASWEGNEQFF. The CDR3 DNA reads as TGTGCCAGCTGGGAAGGGAATGAGCAGTTCTTC.

This clonotype appeared many times. The chain combines TRBV24-1 with TRBJ1-1; no firm D call. Trimming stripped 12 bases from V and 0 bases from J, with 16 bases between. The germline V gene has CDR1 KGHDR and CDR2 SFDVKD. This CDR3 spans 14 amino acids. In DNA, the CDR3 is TGTGCCTCCACCACAGAAAATATGAACACTGAAGCTTTCTTT. This encodes CASTTENMNTEAFF.

This chain links TRBV9 with TRBJ1-1; no definite D call. This CDR3 is 13 amino acids long. The ends were cut back, 0 bases at V and 1 base at J, with 4 bases in the middle. Germline CDR1 SGDLS, CDR2 YYNGEE. The CDR3 here is CASSVGKNTEAFF. The DNA of the CDR3 is TGTGCCAGCAGCGTAGGGAAGAACACTGAAGCTTTCTTT.

This clonotype was detected many times. The chain is built from TRBV4-2 and TRBJ2-3; 8 bases align to TRBD2. In germline, CDR1 is LGHNA, CDR2 YNFKEQ. This CDR3 region has 14 residues. V was pared by 8 bases and J by 3 bases, with 7 bases of the junction left unmatched. The CDR3 protein is CASCPGLETDTQYF. CDR3 sequence (DNA): TGTGCCAGCTGCCCGGGACTAGAGACAGATACGCAGTATTTT.

Many counts were recorded for this clonotype. The V gene is TRBV15, the J gene TRBJ2-1; 8 bases match TRBD1. This CDR3 has 17 residues. V shed 1 base, J shed 7 bases, and the junction held 12 bases outside the gene matches. Germline lookup yields CDR1 LNHNV and CDR2 YYDKDF (reference sequence). This CDR3 reads CATSRVPRQGKDNEQFF. DNA of the CDR3: TGTGCCACCAGCAGAGTACCGCGACAGGGGAAAGATAATGAGCAGTTCTTC.

J is TRBJ1-4 and V is TRBV5-1, with D unresolved. The CDR3 length is 15 residues. V dropped 2 bases and J dropped 0 bases, with 8 bases sitting between them. In germline, CDR1 is SGHRS, CDR2 YFSETQ. CDR3 DNA sequence: TGCGCCAGCAGCTTCAGCCTTGCAACTAATGAAAAACTGTTTTTT. Translating it yields CASSFSLATNEKLFF.

This clonotype was counted a few times. The V gene is TRBV7-9, the J gene TRBJ2-3; D call uncertain. The germline V gene encodes CDR1 SEHNR and CDR2 FQNEAQ (reference sequence). Trimming left V 0 bases short and J 6 bases short, with 13 bases between. CDR3 length: 15 residues. The DNA for the CDR3 is TGTGCCAGCAGCTTAGCTTGGAAAGCATCGGATACGCAGTATTTT. The encoded protein is CASSLAWKASDTQYF. The whole variable domain, filled in from reference TRBV7-9 and TRBJ2-3, reads DTGVSQNPRHKITKRGQNVTFRCDPISEHNRLYWYRQTLGQGPEFLTYFQNEAQLEKSRLLSDRFSAERPKGSFSTLEIQRTEQGDSAMYLCASSLAWKASDTQYFGPGTRLTVL.

This clonotype was observed many times. This sequence joins TRBV27 and TRBJ2-2; no reliable D call. From germline, CDR1 is MNHEY and CDR2 SMNVEV (reference sequence). The CDR3 totals 14 residues. V lost 5 bases and J lost 5, with 12 bases in between. The CDR3 DNA sequence: TGTGCCAGCAGTGTGGGGTTGGGAACCGGGGAGCTGTTTTTT. Translated: CASSVGLGTGELFF.

This clonotype was recorded many times. J is TRBJ2-1 and V is TRBV4-2, with 8 positions matching TRBD2. The CDR3 extends over 18 amino acids. Germline values: CDR1 LGHNA, CDR2 YNFKEQ. The junction had 8 bases not matched to a gene; V was cut back by 1 base and J by 0 bases. The CDR3 bases are TGTGCCAGCAGCCAAGGGTTTGTTAGCGGGGACTCCTACAATGAGCAGTTCTTC. It translates to CASSQGFVSGDSYNEQFF.

The genes are TRBV7-9 and TRBJ2-2, with 7 bases aligning to TRBD2. Trimming at V came to 3 bases and at J to 6 bases, leaving 7 bases not matched to a gene. CDR3 length: 15 residues. Germline V CDR1 and CDR2: SEHNR, FQNEAQ (reference sequence). For the CDR3, the DNA is TGTGCCAGCAGCTTCCCGGGCCGGGGGGCCGGGGAGCTGTTTTTT. It yields the protein CASSFPGRGAGELFF.

This clonotype was seen many times. The chain joins TRBV28 to TRBJ2-7; no definite D call. In germline, CDR1 is MDHEN, CDR2 SYDVKM. The CDR3 runs 14 residues. V was shortened by 4 bases and J by 6 bases, with 16 bases between the two germline ends. The CDR3: CASSSPRSGSEQYV. CDR3 sequence (DNA): TGTGCCAGCAGTTCCCCGCGCAGTGGGTCCGAGCAGTACGTC.

This clonotype was counted many times. The CDR3 DNA reads as TGCGCCAGCAGCCAAGACCTAGCGGCCTCCTACGAGCAGTACTTC. Its translation: CASSQDLAASYEQYF. V gene TRBV4-3 combines with J gene TRBJ2-7; 7 bases fit TRBD2. The CDR3 has 15 residues. Germline V CDR1 and CDR2: LGHNA, YSLEER. V shed 0 bases, J shed 0 bases, and the junction held 2 bases outside the gene matches.

The table lists this clonotype with many counts. This chain links TRBV29-1 with TRBJ2-1; D tentatively reads TRBD1 or TRBD2 (5 bases each). This CDR3 comprises 12 residues. CDR1 and CDR2 (germline): SQVTM, ANQGSEA. Trimming removed 1 base from V and 4 bases from J, with 5 bases in between. For the CDR3, the DNA is TGCAGCGTTGAAGGGGGGTACAATGAGCAGTTCTTC. It codes for CSVEGGYNEQFF.

This clonotype was found a few times. The chain has TRBV2 and TRBJ1-3; D not resolved. The CDR3 is 18 amino acids. V lost 11 bases and J 0 bases, leaving 26 bases between the germline ends. From germline, CDR1 is SNHLY and CDR2 FYNNEI. The CDR3 is CAFSFEWLKLGSGNTIYF. The CDR3 DNA reads as TGTGCCTTCAGTTTTGAGTGGTTGAAGCTCGGCTCTGGAAACACCATATATTTT.

This clonotype was recorded a few times. The chain joins TRBV6-2 or TRBV6-3 to TRBJ1-2; 7 nucleotides match TRBD1. The CDR3 covers 16 residues. Per germline, CDR1 MNHEY and CDR2 SVGEGT. The ends lost 0 bases at V and 6 bases at J; junction bases unmatched: 10. The chain's CDR3 is CASSYSRQGGADGYTF. The CDR3 nucleotides read TGTGCCAGCAGTTACTCGAGACAGGGTGGTGCGGATGGCTACACCTTC.

The sample holds a few counts of this clonotype. The rearrangement links TRBV7-3 to TRBJ2-5; 9 bases are a match to TRBD2. The CDR3 loop spans 16 amino acids. V shed 6 bases, J shed 4 bases, and the junction held 12 bases outside the gene matches. Germline lookup yields CDR1 SGHTA and CDR2 FQGTGA. The CDR3 protein is CASSSEERGDPETQYF. DNA for the CDR3: TGTGCCAGCAGTTCAGAGGAGCGGGGGGATCCAGAGACCCAGTACTTC. Full variable domain (rest looked up from reference TRBV7-3 and TRBJ2-5): GAGVSQTPSNKVTEKGKYVELRCDPISGHTALYWYRQSLGQGPEFLIYFQGTGAADDSGLPNDRFFAVRPEGSVSTLKIQRTERGDSAVYLCASSSEERGDPETQYFGPGTRLLVL.

This clonotype has at least ten counts. The chain has TRBV20-1 and TRBJ1-2; D is uncertain. Trimming took 5 bases from V and 8 from J, leaving 21 bases between them. The germline gives CDR1 DFQATT, CDR2 SNEGSKA (reference sequence). The CDR3 contains 14 residues. This CDR3 reads CSARETGSLEGYTF. CDR3 sequence (DNA): TGCAGTGCTCGCGAGACTGGGAGTCTAGAGGGCTACACCTTC.

This clonotype has ten or more counts. The J gene is TRBJ1-1, the V gene TRBV12-3 or TRBV12-4; the D is unclear. Trimming shortened V by 1 base and J by 8 bases, and 17 bases separated the two germline ends. This CDR3 spans 15 amino acids. CDR3 residues: CASSLGSRVEKEAFF. CDR3 DNA: TGTGCCAGCAGTTTAGGCTCCCGCGTGGAGAAAGAAGCTTTCTTT.

This clonotype appeared many times. The V gene is TRBV4-2, the J gene TRBJ1-1, with TRBD1 matching over 7 bases. The CDR3 totals 15 residues. Per germline, CDR1 LGHNA and CDR2 YNFKEQ. The trim removed 3 bases at V and 1 base at J, leaving 5 bases unmatched. The CDR3 region has the DNA TGTGCCAGCAGCCATCGACAGGGACCGAACACTGAAGCTTTCTTT. Translated: CASSHRQGPNTEAFF.

This clonotype occurred many times. This chain joins TRBV4-1 and TRBJ1-1; D not certain. V was cut by 1 base and J by 6 bases, with 9 bases left in between. The CDR3 has 13 amino acids. CDR1 MGHRA and CDR2 YSYEKL come from the germline V gene. CDR3 loop: CASSQGSTAEAFF. CDR3 sequence (DNA): TGCGCCAGCAGCCAAGGATCAACAGCTGAAGCTTTCTTT.

The gene calls are TRBV13 and TRBJ2-6; D not resolved. CDR3 length: 17 residues. Germline values: CDR1 PRHDT, CDR2 FYEKMQ (reference sequence). Trimming cost V 5 bases and J 4 bases, with 18 bases left between them. CDR3 sequence: CASSRLVGLSGANVLTF. CDR3 bases: TGTGCCAGCAGCCGCCTGGTGGGTTTGTCCGGGGCCAACGTCCTGACTTTC.

This clonotype was picked up a small number of times. The chain is built from TRBV6-5 and TRBJ2-7, with D maybe TRBD1 (5 bases). Trimming cost V 4 bases and J 1 base, with 14 bases left between them. The CDR3 is made up of 15 amino acids. Germline CDR1 is MNHEY and CDR2 is SVGAGI. The CDR3 reads CASSLDKQPSYEQYV. In nucleotides, the CDR3 is TGTGCCAGCAGTTTGGACAAACAACCTTCCTACGAGCAGTACGTC.